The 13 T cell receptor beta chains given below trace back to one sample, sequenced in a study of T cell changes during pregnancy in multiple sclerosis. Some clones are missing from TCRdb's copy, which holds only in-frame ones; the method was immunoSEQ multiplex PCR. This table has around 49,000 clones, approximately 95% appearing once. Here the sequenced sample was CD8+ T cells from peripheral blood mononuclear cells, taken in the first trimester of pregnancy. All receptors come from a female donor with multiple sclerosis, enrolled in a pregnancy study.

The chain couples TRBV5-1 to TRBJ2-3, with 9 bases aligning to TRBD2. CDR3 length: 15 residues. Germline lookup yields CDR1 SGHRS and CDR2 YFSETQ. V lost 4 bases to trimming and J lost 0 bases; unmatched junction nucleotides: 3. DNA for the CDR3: TGCGCCAGCAGCCCGGGGACTAGCAGCACAGATACGCAGTATTTT. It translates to CASSPGTSSTDTQYF.

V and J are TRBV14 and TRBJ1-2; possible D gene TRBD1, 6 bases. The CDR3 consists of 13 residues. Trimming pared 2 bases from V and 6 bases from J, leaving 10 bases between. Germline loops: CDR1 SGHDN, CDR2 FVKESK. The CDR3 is CASSQTGGHGYTF. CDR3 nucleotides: TGTGCCAGCAGCCAAACGGGGGGCCATGGCTACACCTTC.

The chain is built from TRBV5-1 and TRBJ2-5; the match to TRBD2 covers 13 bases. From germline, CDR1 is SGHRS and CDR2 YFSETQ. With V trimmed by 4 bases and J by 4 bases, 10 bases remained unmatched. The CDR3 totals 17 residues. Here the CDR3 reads CASSPGLAGAGRETQYF. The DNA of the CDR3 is TGCGCCAGCAGCCCCGGACTAGCGGGAGCGGGGCGAGAGACCCAGTACTTC.

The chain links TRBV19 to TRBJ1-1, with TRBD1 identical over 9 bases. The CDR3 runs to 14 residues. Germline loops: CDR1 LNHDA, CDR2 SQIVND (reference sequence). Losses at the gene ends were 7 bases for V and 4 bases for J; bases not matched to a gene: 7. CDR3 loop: CASTHGTGITEAFF. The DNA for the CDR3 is TGTGCCAGTACCCACGGGACAGGGATCACTGAAGCTTTCTTT.

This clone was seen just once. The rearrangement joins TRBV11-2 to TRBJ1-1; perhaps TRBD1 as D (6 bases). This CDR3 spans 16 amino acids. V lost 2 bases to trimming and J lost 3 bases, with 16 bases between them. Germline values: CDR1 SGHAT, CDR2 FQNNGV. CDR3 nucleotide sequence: TGTGCCAGCAGCTTATGGGTGAGGGGGTTCGACACTGAAGCTTTCTTT. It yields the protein CASSLWVRGFDTEAFF.

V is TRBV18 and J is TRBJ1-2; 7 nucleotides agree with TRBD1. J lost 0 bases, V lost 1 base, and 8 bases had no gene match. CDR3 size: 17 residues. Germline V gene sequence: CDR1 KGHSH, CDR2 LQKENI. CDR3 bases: TGTGCCAGCTCACCACAGGGGTGGACAGGTTCTAACTATGGCTACACCTTC. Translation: CASSPQGWTGSNYGYTF.

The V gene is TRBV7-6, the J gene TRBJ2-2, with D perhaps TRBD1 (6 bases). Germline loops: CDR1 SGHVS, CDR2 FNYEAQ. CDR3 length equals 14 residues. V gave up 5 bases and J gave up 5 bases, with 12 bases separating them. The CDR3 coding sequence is TGTGCCAGCAGCGCCCAAACAGGGACCGGGGAGCTGTTTTTT. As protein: CASSAQTGTGELFF.

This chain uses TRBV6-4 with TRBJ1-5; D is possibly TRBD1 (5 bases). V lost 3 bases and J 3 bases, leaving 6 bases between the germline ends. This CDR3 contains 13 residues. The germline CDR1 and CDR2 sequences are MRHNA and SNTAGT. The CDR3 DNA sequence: TGTGCCAGCAGTGAAGGGGACAATCAGCCCCAGCATTTT. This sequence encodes CASSEGDNQPQHF.

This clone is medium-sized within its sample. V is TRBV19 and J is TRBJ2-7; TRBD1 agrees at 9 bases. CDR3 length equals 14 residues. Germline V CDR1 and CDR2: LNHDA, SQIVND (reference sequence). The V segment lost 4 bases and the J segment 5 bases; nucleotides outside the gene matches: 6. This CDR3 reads CASSKGQGFDEQYF. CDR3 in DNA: TGTGCCAGTAGTAAAGGACAGGGGTTCGACGAGCAGTACTTC.

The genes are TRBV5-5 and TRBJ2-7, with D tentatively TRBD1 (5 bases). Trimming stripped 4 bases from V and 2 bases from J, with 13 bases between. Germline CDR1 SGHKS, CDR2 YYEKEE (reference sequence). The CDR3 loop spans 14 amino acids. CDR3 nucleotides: TGTGCCAGCAGCGTTCAGGGTAATCCCTACGAGCAGTACTTC. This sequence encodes CASSVQGNPYEQYF.

The CDR3 DNA follows: TGCAGCGTTGATGGGCTGCATGAGCAGTTCTTC. It codes for CSVDGLHEQFF. J is TRBJ2-1 and V is TRBV29-1; no clear D gene. CDR1 is SQVTM and CDR2 is ANQGSEA in the germline V gene. CDR3 length equals 11 residues. Between the trimmed V and J ends, which lost 3 bases and 8 bases, there was a span of 8 bases.

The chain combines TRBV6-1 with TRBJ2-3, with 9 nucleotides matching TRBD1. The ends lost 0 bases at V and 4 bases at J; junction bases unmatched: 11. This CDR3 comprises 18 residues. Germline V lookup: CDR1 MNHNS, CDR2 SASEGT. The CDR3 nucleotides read TGTGCCAGCAGTGAAGCCCCCACAGGGGGCTCCCCCGCAGATACGCAGTATTTT. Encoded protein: CASSEAPTGGSPADTQYF.

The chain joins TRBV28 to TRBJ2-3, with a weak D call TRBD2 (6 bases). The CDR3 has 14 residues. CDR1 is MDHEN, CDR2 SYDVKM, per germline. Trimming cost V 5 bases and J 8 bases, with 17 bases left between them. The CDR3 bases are TGTGCCAGCAGTGCCTTACTAGCTCTGGGTACGCAGTATTTT. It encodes CASSALLALGTQYF. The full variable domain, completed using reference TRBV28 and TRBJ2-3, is DVKVTQSSRYLVKRTGEKVFLECVQDMDHENMFWYRQDPGLGLRLIYFSYDVKMKEKGDIPEGYSVSREKKERFSLILESASTNQTSMYLCASSALLALGTQYFGPGTRLTVL.